Each of the 25 T cell receptor beta chains below was sequenced from the same sample in a study of early T cells in non-severe SARS-CoV-2 infection. Via MiXCR, TCRdb re-called the 5' RACE reads, giving one row per CDR3 protein. The sample contains tens of thousands of distinct CDR3 sequences, about 4.4% of which appear only once. The sample taken for sequencing was whole blood. The receptors shown here come from an adult who was a healthcare worker with PCR-confirmed SARS-CoV-2 infection or an uninfected control (not recorded which).

This clonotype was counted at least ten times. The V gene is TRBV29-1, the J gene TRBJ1-4, with a possible D match to TRBD1 (5 bases). This CDR3 has 13 amino acids. The V gene lost 1 base and the J gene lost 12 bases, with 15 bases spanning the gap. Germline V lookup: CDR1 SQVTM, CDR2 ANQGSEA. The CDR3 sequence: CSVEGTRDGELFF. The CDR3 nucleotides read TGCAGCGTTGAAGGGACCCGGGACGGCGAACTGTTTTTT. The whole variable domain, remainder taken from reference TRBV29-1 and TRBJ1-4, is SAVISQKPSRDICQRGTSLTIQCQVDSQVTMMFWYRQQPGQSLTLIATANQGSEATYESGFVIDKFPISRPNLTFSTLTVSNMSPEDSSIYLCSVEGTRDGELFFGSGTQLSVL.

The chain links TRBV4-1 to TRBJ1-2, with 7 bases fitting TRBD1. There are 15 residues in the CDR3. Germline lookup yields CDR1 MGHRA and CDR2 YSYEKL. J was trimmed by 5 bases and V by 3 bases; bases with no gene match: 9. The CDR3 reads CASSQTGSGLYGYTF. DNA for the CDR3: TGCGCCAGCAGCCAGACAGGGTCCGGTCTTTATGGCTACACCTTC.

This clonotype was counted only a few times. The DNA of the CDR3 is TGCAGTGCGGGTCTAGGGGGACGGGAAGATACGCAGTATTTT. Its translation: CSAGLGGREDTQYF. This chain links TRBV20-1 with TRBJ2-3, with a weak D call TRBD1 (6 bases). Trimming removed 6 bases from V and 5 bases from J, with 18 bases in between. This CDR3 region has 14 residues. Germline V gives CDR1 DFQATT, CDR2 SNEGSKA (reference sequence).

This clonotype was counted at least ten times. V is TRBV5-1 and J is TRBJ2-3, with TRBD1 identical over 8 bases. After removal of 0 bases from V and 4 bases from J, the junction contained 4 bases not matched to a gene. This CDR3 is 15 amino acids long. Germline loops: CDR1 SGHRS, CDR2 YFSETQ. This chain's CDR3 is CASSLGTGRSDTQYF. In DNA form, the CDR3 reads TGCGCCAGCAGCTTGGGGACAGGGAGGTCAGATACGCAGTATTTT.

Many counts were recorded for this clonotype. J is TRBJ1-1 and V is TRBV12-3 or TRBV12-4; TRBD1 aligns across 10 bases. The length of the CDR3 is 17 residues. With 3 bases clipped from V and 1 base from J, the junction kept 8 bases outside the gene matches. CDR3 amino acids: CASSFRQGARANTEAFF. The CDR3 region has the DNA TGTGCCAGCAGTTTCAGACAGGGGGCCAGAGCGAACACTGAAGCTTTCTTT.

The sample holds many counts of this clonotype. This chain joins TRBV2 and TRBJ1-2, with unresolved D. The CDR3 loop spans 13 amino acids. Trimming pared 2 bases from V and 8 bases from J, leaving 12 bases between. The germline CDR1 and CDR2 sequences are SNHLY and FYNNEI. DNA of the CDR3: TGTGCCAGCAGTGAAAGGGAGTTGGGCGGCTACACCTTC. The encoded protein is CASSERELGGYTF.

At least ten counts were recorded for this clonotype. The chain couples TRBV4-1 to TRBJ2-6; no definite D call. The CDR3 is 17 residues long. Per germline, CDR1 MGHRA and CDR2 YSYEKL. Deletions cut 0 bases from V and 0 bases from J, with 9 bases between. CDR3 in amino acids: CASSQDGRASGANVLTF. The CDR3 bases are TGCGCCAGCAGCCAAGACGGAAGGGCCTCTGGGGCCAACGTCCTGACTTTC.

The chain carries TRBV29-1 and TRBJ1-2; D unresolved. The CDR3 sequence is 9 residues long. Germline V CDR1 and CDR2: SQVTM, ANQGSEA. Trimming removed 4 bases at V and 6 bases at J, with 3 bases between. CDR3 region: CSVGDGYTF. The CDR3 DNA sequence: TGCAGCGTTGGGGATGGCTACACCTTC. Full variable domain (missing parts from reference TRBV29-1 and TRBJ1-2): SAVISQKPSRDICQRGTSLTIQCQVDSQVTMMFWYRQQPGQSLTLIATANQGSEATYESGFVIDKFPISRPNLTFSTLTVSNMSPEDSSIYLCSVGDGYTFGSGTRLTVV.

The table lists this clonotype with many counts. The rearrangement links TRBV18 to TRBJ2-1, with 7 bases fitting TRBD2. Germline CDR1 and CDR2: KGHSH and LQKENI. The V gene end was trimmed by 1 base and the J gene end by 6 bases; junction bases not matched to a gene: 9. This CDR3 spans 16 amino acids. CDR3 coding DNA: TGTGCCAGCTCACCACGTTCGGGGGGTTTGTTCAATGAGCAGTTCTTC. Translated: CASSPRSGGLFNEQFF.

This clonotype has a count of ten or more. No conserved phenylalanine or tryptophan is present at the end of the CDR3, so a read error is the likely explanation. No DNA is shown, since the ends of the CDR3 on it are uncertain; the CDR3 is the one TCRdb lists. V and J are TRBV18 and TRBJ1-2. The germline V gene has CDR1 KGHSH and CDR2 LQKENI. The length of the CDR3 is 10 amino acids, counting both ends. The CDR3 sequence: CASSPAKDSV.

This clonotype was recorded at least ten times. The CDR3 sequence is CASSPKQGAGNTEAFF. In nucleotides, the CDR3 is TGTGCCAGCAGCCCCAAACAGGGAGCGGGGAACACTGAAGCTTTCTTT. V is TRBV6-2 or TRBV6-3 and J is TRBJ1-1, with D possibly TRBD1 on 6 matching bases. The CDR3 covers 16 residues. The V and J ends lost 6 bases and 1 base respectively, with 18 bases between them. Germline CDR1 is MNHEY and CDR2 is SVGEGT.

In this sample, this clonotype turned up many times. V and J are TRBV27 and TRBJ2-7, with TRBD2 matching 9 bases. Unmatched junction bases numbered 15, after V lost 2 bases and J lost 7 bases. CDR3 size: 17 residues. The germline gives CDR1 MNHEY, CDR2 SMNVEV (reference sequence). CDR3 nucleotides: TGTGCCAGCAGTTTAACGCCCTGGGGAGCGGGAGGATCTGAGCAGTACTTC. Encoded protein: CASSLTPWGAGGSEQYF.

On this clonotype: A much larger clone is a single base away; this may be a read error. The CDR3 loop reads CASSTGTALANNIQYF. The CDR3 DNA reads as TGTGCCAGCAGCACCGGGACAGCGCTAGCCAATAACATTCAGTACTTC. The chain links TRBV11-2 to TRBJ2-4, with TRBD1 matching over 7 bases. The CDR3 loop spans 16 amino acids. CDR1 and CDR2 from the germline V gene are SGHAT and FQNNGV.

This clonotype was seen ten or more times. Here the CDR3 DNA reads TGTGCCAGCAGTCCGGCGAGGGGACTAGCGGATCTCCAAGAGACCCAGTACTTC. It yields the protein CASSPARGLADLQETQYF. V gene TRBV12-3 or TRBV12-4 combines with J gene TRBJ2-5; 11 nucleotides agree with TRBD2. CDR3 size: 18 residues. V was clipped by 5 bases and J by 1 base; unmatched bases: 12.

This clonotype was observed many times. The chain combines TRBV7-9 with TRBJ1-3, with D unclear. Trimming removed 4 bases from V and 0 bases from J, with 16 bases in between. The CDR3 covers 17 residues. Germline CDR1 reads SEHNR; CDR2 reads FQNEAQ (reference sequence). The CDR3 DNA follows: TGTGCCAGCAGCTCGCAAAACAAGGCCGGCTCTGGAAACACCATATATTTT. Translated, it gives CASSSQNKAGSGNTIYF. Full variable domain (rest looked up from reference TRBV7-9 and TRBJ1-3): DTGVSQNPRHKITKRGQNVTFRCDPISEHNRLYWYRQTLGQGPEFLTYFQNEAQLEKSRLLSDRFSAERPKGSFSTLEIQRTEQGDSAMYLCASSSQNKAGSGNTIYFGEGSWLTVV.

This clonotype showed up just a few times. The chain is built from TRBV27 and TRBJ1-1; D is unclear. Germline values: CDR1 MNHEY, CDR2 SMNVEV (reference sequence). CDR3 length: 15 amino acids. Trimming took off 2 bases at V and 0 bases at J, with 10 bases between the two ends. CDR3 sequence: CASSLVPKVNTEAFF. The CDR3 DNA follows: TGTGCCAGCAGTTTAGTTCCCAAGGTGAACACTGAAGCTTTCTTT.

Ten or more counts support this clonotype. This sequence joins TRBV6-1 and TRBJ1-1, with D tentatively TRBD1 (5 bases). This CDR3 has 12 amino acids. V was trimmed by 5 bases and J by 11 bases, leaving 15 bases between them. Germline V gene lookup returns CDR1 MNHNS and CDR2 SASEGT. CDR3 DNA sequence: TGTGCCAGCAGTCCAGTTGGGGGGGTGGCTTTCTTT. Residues: CASSPVGGVAFF.

This rearrangement joins TRBV5-1 to TRBJ1-4; D is uncertain. CDR3 length: 12 residues. Between the trimmed V and J ends, which lost 4 bases and 4 bases, there was a span of 5 bases. Germline V gene sequence: CDR1 SGHRS, CDR2 YFSETQ. In DNA form, the CDR3 reads TGCGCCAGCAGCGATTATAATGAAAAACTGTTTTTT. Translation gives CASSDYNEKLFF.

This clonotype was detected only a few times. The chain recombines TRBV7-8 with TRBJ2-2; a possible D gene is TRBD1 (5 bases). This CDR3 is 18 amino acids long. The ends were cut back, 2 bases at V and 0 bases at J, with 16 bases in the middle. Germline V CDR1 and CDR2: SGHVS, FQNEAQ. The CDR3 DNA sequence: TGTGCCAGCAGCTTATTCCCCAAACCGACAGCGAACACCGGGGAGCTGTTTTTT. Translation gives CASSLFPKPTANTGELFF.

A few counts support this clonotype. The rearrangement joins TRBV29-1 to TRBJ2-1; a weak D match, TRBD2 (6 bases). The CDR3 sequence is 12 residues long. Germline CDR1 and CDR2: SQVTM and ANQGSEA. The ends were cut back, 6 bases at V and 7 bases at J, with 13 bases in the middle. The DNA of the CDR3 is TGCAGCGTGGAGGGCAGGTCGAATGAGCAGTTCTTC. This encodes CSVEGRSNEQFF.

This clonotype was found many times. V gene TRBV7-3 combines with J gene TRBJ2-2, with D perhaps matching TRBD2 (5 bases). Trimming stripped 0 bases from V and 5 bases from J, with 7 bases between. The CDR3 has 14 residues. Germline-derived CDR1 and CDR2 are SGHTA and FQGTGA. The CDR3, as DNA: TGTGCCAGCAGCTTAACTAGAGGGACCGGGGAGCTGTTTTTT. Translating gives CASSLTRGTGELFF.

This clonotype was found many times. The V and J genes are TRBV12-3 or TRBV12-4 and TRBJ1-1; D is unclear. Trimming cost V 0 bases and J 2 bases, with 4 bases left between them. The CDR3 is 13 residues long. The DNA for the CDR3 is TGTGCCAGCAGTTTAGCCAGAAACACTGAAGCTTTCTTT. Translation gives CASSLARNTEAFF.

This clonotype was counted many times. CDR3 in amino acids: CASSPLKAVWGSPLHF. CDR3 in DNA: TGTGCCAGCAGCCCACTGAAGGCGGTGTGGGGGTCACCCCTCCACTTT. This chain links TRBV6-5 with TRBJ1-6; D is perhaps TRBD1 (5 bases). V lost 6 bases and J lost 10, with 22 bases in between. The CDR3 totals 16 residues. CDR1 MNHEY and CDR2 SVGAGI come from the germline V gene.

This clonotype occurred a few times. The rearrangement joins TRBV18 to TRBJ1-3; TRBD1 aligns across 8 bases. CDR3 length: 14 amino acids. Looked up from germline, CDR1 is KGHSH and CDR2 is LQKENI. V dropped 6 bases and J dropped 4; count of bases not matched to a gene: 5. The CDR3, as DNA: TGTGCCAGCTCTCGACAGGGGAGAGGAAACACCATATATTTT. Translated: CASSRQGRGNTIYF.

In this sample, this clonotype turned up many times. This chain links TRBV20-1 with TRBJ2-3, with D perhaps matching TRBD2 (6 bases). Between the trimmed V and J ends, which lost 6 bases and 1 base, there was a span of 11 bases. Germline assignment: CDR1 DFQATT and CDR2 SNEGSKA (reference sequence). CDR3 size: 13 residues. Here the CDR3 reads CSASPGGTDTQYF. The CDR3 nucleotides are TGCAGTGCCTCCCCGGGAGGCACAGATACGCAGTATTTT.